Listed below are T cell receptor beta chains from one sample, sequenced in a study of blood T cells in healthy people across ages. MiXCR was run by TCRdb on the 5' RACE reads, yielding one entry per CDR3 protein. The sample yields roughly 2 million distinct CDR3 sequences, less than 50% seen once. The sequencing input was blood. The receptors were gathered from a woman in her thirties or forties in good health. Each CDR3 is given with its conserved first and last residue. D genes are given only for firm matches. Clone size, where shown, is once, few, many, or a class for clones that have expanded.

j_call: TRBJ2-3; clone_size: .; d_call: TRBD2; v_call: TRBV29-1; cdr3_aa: CSVLRGLAGGTDTQYF; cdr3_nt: TGCAGCGTCCTCAGAGGACTAGCGGGGGGCACAGATACGCAGTATTTT
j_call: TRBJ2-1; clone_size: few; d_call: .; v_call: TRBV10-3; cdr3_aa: CAMKGRELQDEQFF; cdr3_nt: TGTGCCATGAAAGGCAGGGAGTTACAGGATGAGCAGTTCTTC
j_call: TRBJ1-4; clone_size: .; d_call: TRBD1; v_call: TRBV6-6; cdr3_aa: CASSVPGGEKLFF; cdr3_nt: TGTGCCAGCAGTGTCCCAGGGGGTGAAAAACTGTTTTTT
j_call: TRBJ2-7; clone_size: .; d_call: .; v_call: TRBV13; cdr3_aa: CASSLGPGKQYF; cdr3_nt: TGTGCCAGCAGCTTAGGCCCAGGTAAGCAGTACTTC
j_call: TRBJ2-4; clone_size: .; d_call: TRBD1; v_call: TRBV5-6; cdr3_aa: CASSFRTGAKNIQYF; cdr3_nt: TGTGCCAGCAGCTTTAGGACAGGGGCCAAAAACATTCAGTACTTC
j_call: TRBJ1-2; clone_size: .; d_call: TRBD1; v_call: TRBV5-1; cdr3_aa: CASSLNGQGSNYGYTF; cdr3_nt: TGCGCCAGCAGCCTAAACGGACAGGGGAGCAACTATGGCTACACCTTC
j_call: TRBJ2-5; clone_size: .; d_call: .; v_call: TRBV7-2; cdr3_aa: CVSSRLGNRYQETQYF; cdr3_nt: TGTGTCAGCAGCCGCCTAGGAAACCGGTACCAAGAGACCCAGTACTTC
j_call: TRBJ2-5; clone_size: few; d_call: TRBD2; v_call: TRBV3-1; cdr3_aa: CASSQGIAGARETQYF; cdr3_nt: TGTGCCAGCAGCCAAGGGATAGCGGGGGCGAGAGAGACCCAGTATTTC
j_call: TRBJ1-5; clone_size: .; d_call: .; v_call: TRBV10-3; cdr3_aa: CAISERGRSDQPQHF; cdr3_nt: TGTGCCATCAGTGAGAGGGGACGGTCGGATCAGCCCCAGCATTTT
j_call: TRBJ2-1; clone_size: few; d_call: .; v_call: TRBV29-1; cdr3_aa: CSVPQGSGQFF; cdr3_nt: TGCAGCGTCCCACAGGGTTCCGGGCAGTTCTTC
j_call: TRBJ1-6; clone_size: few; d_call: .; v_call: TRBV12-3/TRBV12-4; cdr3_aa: CASRQRNSYNSPLHF; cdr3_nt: TGTGCCAGCAGGCAGAGGAACTCCTATAATTCACCCCTCCACTTT
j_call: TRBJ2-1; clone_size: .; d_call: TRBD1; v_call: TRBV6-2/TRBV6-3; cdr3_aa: CASTSSPPDRVSNEQFF; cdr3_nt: TGTGCCAGCACTTCCAGCCCCCCGGACAGGGTCAGCAATGAGCAGTTCTTC
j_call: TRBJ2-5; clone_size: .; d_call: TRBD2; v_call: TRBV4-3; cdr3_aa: CASSQRNGGREETQYF; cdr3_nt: TGCGCCAGCAGCCAGCGTAACGGGGGGAGGGAAGAGACCCAGTACTTC
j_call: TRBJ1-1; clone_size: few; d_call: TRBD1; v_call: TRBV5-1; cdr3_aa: CASSLEQGRAFF; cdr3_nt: TGCGCCAGCAGCTTGGAACAGGGGAGAGCTTTCTTT
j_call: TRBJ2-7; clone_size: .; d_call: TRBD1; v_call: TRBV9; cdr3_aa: CASSVEDRGNEQYF; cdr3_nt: TGTGCCAGCAGCGTAGAAGACAGGGGCAACGAGCAGTACTTC
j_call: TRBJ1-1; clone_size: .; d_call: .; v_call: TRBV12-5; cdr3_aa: CASGLEGIEAFF; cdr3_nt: TGTGCTAGTGGTTTGGAGGGGATTGAAGCTTTCTTT
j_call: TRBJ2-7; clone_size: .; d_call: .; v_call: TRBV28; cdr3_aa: CASSGTEGTPWGNEQYF; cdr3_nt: TGTGCCAGCTCTGGGACCGAGGGTACCCCCTGGGGCAATGAGCAGTACTTC
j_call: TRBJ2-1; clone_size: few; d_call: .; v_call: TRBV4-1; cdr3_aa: CASSQEDRSNNEQFF; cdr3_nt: TGCGCCAGCAGCCAAGAAGATAGGTCCAACAATGAGCAGTTCTTC
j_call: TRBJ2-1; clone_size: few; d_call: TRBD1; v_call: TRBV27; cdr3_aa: CASSFGTDWIYEQFF; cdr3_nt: TGTGCCAGCAGTTTTGGGACAGATTGGATCTATGAGCAGTTCTTC
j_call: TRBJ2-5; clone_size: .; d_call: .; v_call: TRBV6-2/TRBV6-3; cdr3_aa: CASSYVGFQETQYF; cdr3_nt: TGTGCCAGCAGTTACGTGGGCTTCCAAGAGACCCAGTACTTC
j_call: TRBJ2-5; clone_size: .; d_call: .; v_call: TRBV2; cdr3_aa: CATNLAVVETQYF; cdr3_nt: TGTGCCACCAACTTAGCGGTTGTGGAGACCCAGTACTTC
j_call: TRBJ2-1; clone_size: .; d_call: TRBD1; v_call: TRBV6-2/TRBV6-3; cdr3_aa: CASISPGGYNGQFF; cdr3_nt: TGTGCCAGCATTTCCCCAGGGGGATACAATGGGCAGTTCTTC
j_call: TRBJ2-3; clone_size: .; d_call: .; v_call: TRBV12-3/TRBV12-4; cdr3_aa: CASSLGTFSTDTQYF; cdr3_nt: TGTGCCAGCAGTTTAGGAACATTCAGCACAGATACGCAGTATTTT
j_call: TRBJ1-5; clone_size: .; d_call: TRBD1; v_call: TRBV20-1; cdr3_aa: CSARTGSSNQPQHF; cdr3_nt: TGCAGTGCCCGGACAGGGTCTAGCAATCAGCCCCAGCATTTT
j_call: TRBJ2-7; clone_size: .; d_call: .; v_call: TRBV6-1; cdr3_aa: CASRTEVSYEQYF; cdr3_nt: TGTGCCAGCCGGACAGAGGTCTCCTACGAGCAGTACTTC
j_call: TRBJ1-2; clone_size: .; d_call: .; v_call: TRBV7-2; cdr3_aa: CASSLDPNRPNYGYTF; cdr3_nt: TGTGCCAGCAGCTTAGATCCGAACCGACCTAACTATGGCTACACCTTC
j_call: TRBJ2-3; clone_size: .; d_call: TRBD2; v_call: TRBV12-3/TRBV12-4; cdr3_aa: CASSNSGGAIDTQYF; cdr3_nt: TGTGCCAGCAGTAACTCCGGGGGGGCAATAGATACGCAGTATTTT
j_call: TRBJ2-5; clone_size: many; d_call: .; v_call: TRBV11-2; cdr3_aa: CASSFRAPGSQETQYF; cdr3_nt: TGTGCCAGCAGCTTCAGAGCGCCGGGAAGTCAAGAGACCCAGTACTTC
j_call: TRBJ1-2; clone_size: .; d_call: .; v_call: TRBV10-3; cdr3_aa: CATRVGQDYGYTF; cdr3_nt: TGTGCCACGCGCGTGGGGCAGGACTATGGCTACACCTTC
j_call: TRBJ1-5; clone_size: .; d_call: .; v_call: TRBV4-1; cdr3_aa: CASSHVVTAESNQPQHF; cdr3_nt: TGCGCCAGCAGCCATGTGGTGACAGCAGAAAGCAATCAGCCCCAGCATTTT
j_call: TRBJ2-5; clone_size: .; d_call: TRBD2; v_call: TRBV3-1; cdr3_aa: CASSPWTSSYQETQYF; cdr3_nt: TGTGCCAGCAGCCCTTGGACTAGCTCGTACCAAGAGACCCAGTACTTC
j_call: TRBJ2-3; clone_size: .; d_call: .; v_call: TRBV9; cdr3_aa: CASSVRPRDTDTQYF; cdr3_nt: TGTGCCAGCAGCGTAAGGCCCCGCGACACAGATACGCAGTATTTT
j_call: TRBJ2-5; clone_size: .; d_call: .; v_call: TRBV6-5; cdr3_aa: CASSSTAKGETQYF; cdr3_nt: TGTGCCAGCAGTTCGACAGCTAAGGGAGAGACCCAGTACTTC
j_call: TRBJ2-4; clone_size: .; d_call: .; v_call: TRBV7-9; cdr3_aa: CASSLGDTRNIQYF; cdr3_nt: TGTGCCAGCAGCCTCGGGGATACGAGAAACATTCAGTACTTC
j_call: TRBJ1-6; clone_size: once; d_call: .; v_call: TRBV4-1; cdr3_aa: CASSQDRGGTYNSPLHF; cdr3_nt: TGCGCCAGCAGCCAAGATCGGGGGGGAACCTATAATTCACCCCTCCACTTT
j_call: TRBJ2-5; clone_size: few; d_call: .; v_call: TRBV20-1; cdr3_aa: CSARESSKETQYF; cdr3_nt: TGCAGTGCTAGAGAATCCAGCAAAGAGACCCAGTACTTC
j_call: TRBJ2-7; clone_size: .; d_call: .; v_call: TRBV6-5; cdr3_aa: CASRSPGPTNEQYF; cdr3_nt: TGTGCCAGCAGGTCACCTGGGCCGACAAACGAGCAGTACTTC
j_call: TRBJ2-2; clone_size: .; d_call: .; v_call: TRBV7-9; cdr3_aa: CASSSASLTGELFF; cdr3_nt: TGTGCCAGCAGCTCTGCTAGTCTCACCGGGGAGCTGTTTTTT
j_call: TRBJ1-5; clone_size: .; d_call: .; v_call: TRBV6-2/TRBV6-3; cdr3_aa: CASSYSGRARNQPQHF; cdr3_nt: TGTGCCAGCAGTTACTCGGGGAGGGCCCGAAATCAGCCCCAGCATTTT
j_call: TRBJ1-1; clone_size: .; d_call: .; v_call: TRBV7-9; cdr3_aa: CASSRDFMNTEAFF; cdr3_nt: TGTGCCAGCAGCCGGGACTTCATGAACACTGAAGCTTTCTTT
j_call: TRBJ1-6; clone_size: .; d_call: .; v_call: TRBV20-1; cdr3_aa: CSAPGRSNSPLHF; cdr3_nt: TGCAGTGCGCCCGGACGAAGTAATTCACCCCTCCACTTT
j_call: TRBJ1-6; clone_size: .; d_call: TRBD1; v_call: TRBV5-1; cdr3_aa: CASSTGTEGSPLHF; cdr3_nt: TGCGCCAGCAGCACCGGGACAGAGGGTTCACCCCTCCACTTT
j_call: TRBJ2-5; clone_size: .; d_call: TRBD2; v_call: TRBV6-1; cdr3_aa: CATLRLAGQETQYF; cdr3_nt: TGTGCCACCCTAAGACTAGCGGGTCAAGAGACCCAGTACTTC
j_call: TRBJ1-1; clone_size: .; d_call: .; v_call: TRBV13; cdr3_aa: CASSKGGTEAFF; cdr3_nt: TGTGCCAGCAGCAAAGGGGGAACTGAAGCTTTCTTT
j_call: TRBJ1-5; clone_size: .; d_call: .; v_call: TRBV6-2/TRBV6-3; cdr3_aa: CASRLGGPQHF; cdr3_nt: TGTGCCAGCAGACTCGGGGGGCCCCAGCATTTT
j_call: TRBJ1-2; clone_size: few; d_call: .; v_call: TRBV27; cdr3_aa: CASSFGGTYRANYGYTF; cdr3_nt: TGTGCCAGCAGTTTCGGCGGGACCTACCGAGCTAACTATGGCTACACCTTC
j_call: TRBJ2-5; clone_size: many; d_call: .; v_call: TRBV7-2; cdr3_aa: CASSLYFQETQYF; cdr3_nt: TGTGCCAGCAGCCTCTACTTTCAAGAGACCCAGTACTTC
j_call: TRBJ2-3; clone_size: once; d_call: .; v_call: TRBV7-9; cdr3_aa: CASSSRGNTDTQYF; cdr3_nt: TGTGCCAGCAGCTCCCGGGGAAACACAGATACGCAGTATTTT
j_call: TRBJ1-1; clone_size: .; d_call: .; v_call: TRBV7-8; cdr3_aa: CASITGFLSSEAFF; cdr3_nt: TGTGCCAGCATCACGGGGTTTTTATCGTCTGAAGCTTTCTTT
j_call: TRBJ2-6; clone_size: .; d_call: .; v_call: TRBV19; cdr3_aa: CASSIARGANGLTF; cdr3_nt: TGTGCCAGTAGTATTGCGAGGGGGGCCAACGGCCTGACTTTC
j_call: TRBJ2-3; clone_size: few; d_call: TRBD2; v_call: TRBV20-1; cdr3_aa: CSAGLKRGGLADTQYF; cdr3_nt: TGCAGTGCCGGGTTAAAGCGGGGGGGCCTTGCAGATACGCAGTATTTT
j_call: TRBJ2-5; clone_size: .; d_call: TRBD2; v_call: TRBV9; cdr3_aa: CASSSRLAGLQETQYF; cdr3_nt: TGTGCCAGCAGCTCCCGACTAGCGGGACTTCAAGAGACCCAGTACTTC
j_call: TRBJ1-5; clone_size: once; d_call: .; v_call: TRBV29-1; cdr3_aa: CSVKRDFNQPQHF; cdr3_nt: TGCAGCGTCAAGAGGGATTTCAATCAGCCCCAGCATTTT
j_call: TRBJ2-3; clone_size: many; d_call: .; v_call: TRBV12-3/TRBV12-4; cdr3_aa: CASTLPGFPTDTQYF; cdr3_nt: TGTGCCAGCACCCTCCCGGGGTTCCCCACAGATACGCAGTATTTT
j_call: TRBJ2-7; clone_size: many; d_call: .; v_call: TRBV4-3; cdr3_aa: CASSLDREYEQYF; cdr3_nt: TGCGCCAGCAGCCTCGATAGGGAATACGAGCAGTACTTC
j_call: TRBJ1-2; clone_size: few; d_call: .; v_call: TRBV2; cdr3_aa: CASCPGRTNYGYTF; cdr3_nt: TGTGCCAGTTGCCCTGGGCGGACTAACTATGGCTACACCTTC
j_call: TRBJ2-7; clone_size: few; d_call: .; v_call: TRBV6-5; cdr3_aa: CASSLLADTYEQYF; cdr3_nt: TGTGCCAGCAGTCTATTAGCGGATACCTACGAGCAGTACTTC
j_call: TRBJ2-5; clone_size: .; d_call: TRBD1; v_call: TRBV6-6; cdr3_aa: CASSYYGTGQETQYF; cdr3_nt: TGTGCCAGCAGTTACTATGGGACAGGGCAAGAGACCCAGTACTTC
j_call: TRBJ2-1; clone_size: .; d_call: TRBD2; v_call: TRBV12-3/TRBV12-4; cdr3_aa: CASSSYGRGGPYNEQFF; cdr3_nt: TGTGCCAGCAGTTCCTATGGGCGGGGGGGCCCATACAATGAGCAGTTCTTC